This TCR beta chain derives from a study of T-cell memory formation after mild COVID-19. TCRdb reprocessed the 5' RACE reads via MiXCR and lists one record per CDR3 protein. Of a few hundred thousand distinct CDR3 sequences detected, roughly a fifth appear once; the ten largest clones hold about 8.7%. This clonotype was found a few times. Sample: PBMCs or a T cell subset sorted from them (not recorded which). This receptor was identified in an adult woman who had mild COVID-19 (a few samples of this study predate the infection). Cell type and time point are not known.

CDR3 bases: TGTGCCAGCAGCTTACCCCCGGGACAGGGTAGTACAGATACGCAGTATTTT. As protein: CASSLPPGQGSTDTQYF. The genes are TRBV7-6 and TRBJ2-3; 9 bases align to TRBD1. The V segment lost 2 bases and the J segment 3 bases; nucleotides outside the gene matches: 9. The CDR3 contains 17 residues. Germline V gene lookup returns CDR1 SGHVS and CDR2 FNYEAQ.